Below are 7 T cell receptor beta chains sequenced from a single sample in a study of blood T cell repertoires in COVID-19. Generated by immunoSEQ multiplex PCR, the TCRdb table keeps only in-frame clones and is missing some. The sample includes 200,000 to 300,000 clones, about four fifths of them seen just once. Sequenced material: peripheral blood. The receptors derive from a woman aged 80 or over with acute or convalescent COVID-19.

The sample holds a few counts of this clone. The J gene is TRBJ2-4, the V gene TRBV10-3; D perhaps matches TRBD2 (6 bases). CDR1 is ENHRY and CDR2 is SYGVKD in the germline V gene. This CDR3 spans 13 amino acids. V lost 0 bases and J lost 6, with 6 bases in between. CDR3 in amino acids: CAISESGGNIQYF. The DNA for the CDR3 is TGTGCCATCAGTGAGTCGGGGGGAAACATTCAGTACTTC.

On this clone itself: Other DNA sequences in the sample encode the same CDR3. The V call is TRBV2, the J call TRBJ2-7; D unresolved. The CDR3 runs 11 residues. Trimming stripped 4 bases from V and 2 bases from J, with 3 bases between. Germline V gene data show CDR1 as SNHLY and CDR2 as FYNNEI. The CDR3 region has the DNA TGTGCCAGCAGTGGAGCCTACGAGCAGTACTTC. It encodes CASSGAYEQYF.

The chain has TRBV3-1 (or the pseudogene TRBV3-2) and TRBJ1-1, with D perhaps TRBD1 (5 bases). CDR3 size: 14 residues. CDR1 and CDR2 from the germline V gene are LGHDT and YNNKEL (reference sequence). V was pared by 2 bases and J by 4 bases, with 11 bases between. This chain's CDR3 is CASSQLVRGTEAFF. The CDR3 bases are TGTGCCAGCAGCCAATTGGTAAGGGGCACTGAAGCTTTCTTT.

This sequence joins TRBV19 and TRBJ1-6; TRBD1 is a possible D gene (6 bases). Germline CDR1 LNHDA, CDR2 SQIVND (reference sequence). This CDR3 contains 15 residues. Trimming removed 6 bases at V and 7 bases at J, with 16 bases between. In DNA form, the CDR3 reads TGTGCCAGTAGGGCGGTGGACAGTCGAAATTCACCCCTCCACTTT. Protein: CASRAVDSRNSPLHF.

The gene calls are TRBV5-1 and TRBJ2-3; 7 bases align to TRBD2. J lost 3 bases, V lost 2 bases, and 3 bases had no gene match. The CDR3 consists of 14 residues. The germline V gene encodes CDR1 SGHRS and CDR2 YFSETQ. The CDR3 is CASSLTRGTDTQYF. Written as DNA, the CDR3 is TGCGCCAGCAGCTTAACGCGGGGGACAGATACGCAGTATTTT. Looking up the rest from reference TRBV5-1 and TRBJ2-3 gives the full variable domain: KAGVTQTPRYLIKTRGQQVTLSCSPISGHRSVSWYQQTPGQGLQFLFEYFSETQRNKGNFPGRFSGRQFSNSRSEMNVSTLELGDSALYLCASSLTRGTDTQYFGPGTRLTVL.

This rearrangement joins TRBV19 to TRBJ2-1; 9 nucleotides agree with TRBD2. The CDR3 spans 16 residues. Looked up from germline, CDR1 is LNHDA and CDR2 is SQIVND (reference sequence). V gave up 5 bases and J gave up 7 bases; unmatched junction bases: 12. The CDR3 region is CASSPPRGGALNEQFF. In DNA form, the CDR3 reads TGTGCCAGTAGTCCCCCCCGCGGGGGGGCTCTAAATGAGCAGTTCTTC.

This clone was detected a few times. The chain is built from TRBV2 and TRBJ2-7; maybe TRBD1 (6 bases). This CDR3 contains 15 residues. The V end was cut by 5 bases, the J end by 4 bases, with 18 bases between. CDR1 and CDR2 (germline): SNHLY, FYNNEI. Written as DNA, the CDR3 is TGTGCCAGCAGTCCCTTGGAGACAGGAGCTTACGAGCAGTACTTC. It yields the protein CASSPLETGAYEQYF.